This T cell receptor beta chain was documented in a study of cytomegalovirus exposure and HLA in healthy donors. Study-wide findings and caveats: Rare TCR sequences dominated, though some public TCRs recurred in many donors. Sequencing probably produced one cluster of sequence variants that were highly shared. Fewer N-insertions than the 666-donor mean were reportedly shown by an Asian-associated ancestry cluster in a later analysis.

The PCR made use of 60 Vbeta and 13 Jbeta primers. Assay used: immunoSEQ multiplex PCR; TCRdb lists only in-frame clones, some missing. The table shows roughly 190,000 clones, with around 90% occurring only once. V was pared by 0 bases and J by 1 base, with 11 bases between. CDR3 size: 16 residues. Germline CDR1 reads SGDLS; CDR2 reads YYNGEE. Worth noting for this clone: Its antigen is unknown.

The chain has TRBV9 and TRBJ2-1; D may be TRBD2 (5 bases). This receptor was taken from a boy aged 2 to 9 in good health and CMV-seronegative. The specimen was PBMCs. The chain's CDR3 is CASSVAGRQSYNEQFF. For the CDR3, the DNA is TGTGCCAGCAGCGTAGCGGGGAGACAATCCTACAATGAGCAGTTCTTC.